The clone carrying this T cell receptor (beta chain) was seen ten or more times. Antigen specificity is unknown. The data were obtained in a study of T cells after yellow fever vaccination. Study overall: When fractions had low cell numbers, they were prepared with SMART-Seq v4 Ultra Low Input. Findings and caveats of the study: By day 5 rather than day 15, the secondary response had peaked, though it was weaker. Most clones from primary vaccination resurfaced after the booster (nearly 97% CD4, over 75% CD8).

The CDR3 spans 16 residues. With V trimmed by 6 bases and J by 0 bases, 11 bases remained unmatched. TCRdb re-called the 5' RACE reads with MiXCR, one entry per CDR3 protein. The table shows about 130,000 distinct CDR3 sequences, with around 9.8% occurring only once. The chain combines TRBV12-3 or TRBV12-4 with TRBJ2-7; 7 bases fit TRBD1. The sample in question was CD8+ T cells sorted from PBMCs, obtained on the day of the yellow fever booster vaccination. This receptor was taken from a man between 18 and 35 years old who received the YFV17D yellow fever vaccine. The CDR3 sequence: CASRSRSGTVSYEQYF. In DNA, the CDR3 is TGTGCCAGCAGGTCCCGGTCCGGGACAGTCTCCTACGAGCAGTACTTC.